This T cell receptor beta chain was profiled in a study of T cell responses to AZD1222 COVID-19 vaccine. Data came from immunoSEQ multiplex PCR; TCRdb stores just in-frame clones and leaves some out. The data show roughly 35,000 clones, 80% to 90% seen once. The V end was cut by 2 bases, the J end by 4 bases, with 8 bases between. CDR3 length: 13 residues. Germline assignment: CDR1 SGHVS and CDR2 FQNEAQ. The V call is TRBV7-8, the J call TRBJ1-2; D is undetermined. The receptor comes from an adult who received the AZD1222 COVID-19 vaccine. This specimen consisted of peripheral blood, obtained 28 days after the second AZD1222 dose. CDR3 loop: CASSLSGSYGYTF. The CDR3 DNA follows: TGTGCCAGCAGCTTATCGGGCAGCTATGGCTACACCTTC.